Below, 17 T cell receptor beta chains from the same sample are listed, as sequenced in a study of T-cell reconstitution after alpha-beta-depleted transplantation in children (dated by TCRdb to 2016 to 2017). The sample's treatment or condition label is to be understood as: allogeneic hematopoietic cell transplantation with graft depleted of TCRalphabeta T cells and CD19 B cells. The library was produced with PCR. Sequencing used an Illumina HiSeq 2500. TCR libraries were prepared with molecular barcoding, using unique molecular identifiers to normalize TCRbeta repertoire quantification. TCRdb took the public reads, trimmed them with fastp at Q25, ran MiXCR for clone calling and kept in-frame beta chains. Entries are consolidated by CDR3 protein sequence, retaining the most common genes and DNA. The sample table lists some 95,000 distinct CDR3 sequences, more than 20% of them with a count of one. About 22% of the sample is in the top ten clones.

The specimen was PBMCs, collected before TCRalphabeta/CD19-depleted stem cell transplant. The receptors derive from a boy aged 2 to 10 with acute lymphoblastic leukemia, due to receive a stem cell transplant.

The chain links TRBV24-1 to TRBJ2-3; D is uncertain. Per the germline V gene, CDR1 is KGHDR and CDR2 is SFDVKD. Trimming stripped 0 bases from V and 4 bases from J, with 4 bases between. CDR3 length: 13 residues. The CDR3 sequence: CATSDLIPDTQYF. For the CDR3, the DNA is TGTGCCACCAGTGATTTGATCCCAGATACGCAGTATTTT.

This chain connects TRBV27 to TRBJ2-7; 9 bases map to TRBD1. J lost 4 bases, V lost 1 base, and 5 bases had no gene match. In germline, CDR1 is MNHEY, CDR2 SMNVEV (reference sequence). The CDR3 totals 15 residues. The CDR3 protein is CASSLLWTGVYEQYF. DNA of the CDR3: TGTGCCAGCAGTTTATTATGGACAGGGGTTTACGAGCAGTACTTC.

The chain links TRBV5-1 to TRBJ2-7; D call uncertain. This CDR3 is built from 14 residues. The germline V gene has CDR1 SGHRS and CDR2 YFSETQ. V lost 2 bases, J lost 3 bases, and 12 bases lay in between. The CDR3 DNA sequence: TGCGCCAGCAGCTTCACCGGCCAGGACTACGAGCAGTACTTC. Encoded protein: CASSFTGQDYEQYF.

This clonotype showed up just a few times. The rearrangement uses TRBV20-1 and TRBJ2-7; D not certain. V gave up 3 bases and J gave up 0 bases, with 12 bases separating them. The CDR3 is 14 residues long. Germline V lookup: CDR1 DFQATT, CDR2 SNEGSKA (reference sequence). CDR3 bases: TGCAGTGCTAGGGCGCTCTCAAGCTCCTACGAGCAGTACTTC. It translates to CSARALSSSYEQYF.

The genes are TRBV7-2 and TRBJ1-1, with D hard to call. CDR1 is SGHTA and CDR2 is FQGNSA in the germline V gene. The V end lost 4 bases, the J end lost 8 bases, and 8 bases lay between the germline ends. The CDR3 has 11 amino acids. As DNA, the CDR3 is TGTGCCAGCAGCTCCCACCTGGAAGCTTTCTTT. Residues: CASSSHLEAFF.

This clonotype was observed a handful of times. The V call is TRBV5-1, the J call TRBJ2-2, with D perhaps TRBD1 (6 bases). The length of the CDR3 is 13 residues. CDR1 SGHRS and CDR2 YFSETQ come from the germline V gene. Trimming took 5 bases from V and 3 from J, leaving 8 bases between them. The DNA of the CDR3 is TGCGCCAGCAGGGACAGTGACACCGGGGAGCTGTTTTTT. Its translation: CASRDSDTGELFF.

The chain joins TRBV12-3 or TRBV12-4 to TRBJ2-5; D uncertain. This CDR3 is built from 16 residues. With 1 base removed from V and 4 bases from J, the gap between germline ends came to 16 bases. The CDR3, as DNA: TGTGCCAGCAGTTTAGGAACGCCAAACCTAGGAGAGACCCAGTACTTC. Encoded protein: CASSLGTPNLGETQYF.

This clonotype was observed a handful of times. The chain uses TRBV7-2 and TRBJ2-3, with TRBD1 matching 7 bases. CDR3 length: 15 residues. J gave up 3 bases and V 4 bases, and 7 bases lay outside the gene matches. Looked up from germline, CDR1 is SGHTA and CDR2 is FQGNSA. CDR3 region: CASSSPGGRTDTQYF. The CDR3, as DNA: TGTGCCAGCAGCTCACCAGGGGGTCGGACAGATACGCAGTATTTT. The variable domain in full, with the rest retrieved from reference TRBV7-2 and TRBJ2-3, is GAGVSQSPSNKVTEKGKDVELRCDPISGHTALYWYRQSLGQGLEFLIYFQGNSAPDKSGLPSDRFSAERTGGSVSTLTIQRTQQEDSAVYLCASSSPGGRTDTQYFGPGTRLTVL.

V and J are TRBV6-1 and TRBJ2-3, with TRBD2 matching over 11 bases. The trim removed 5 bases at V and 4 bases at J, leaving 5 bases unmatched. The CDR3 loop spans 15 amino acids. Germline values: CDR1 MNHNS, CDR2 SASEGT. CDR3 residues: CASSPGTSGADTQYF. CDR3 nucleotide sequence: TGTGCCAGCAGTCCCGGGACTAGCGGAGCAGATACGCAGTATTTT.

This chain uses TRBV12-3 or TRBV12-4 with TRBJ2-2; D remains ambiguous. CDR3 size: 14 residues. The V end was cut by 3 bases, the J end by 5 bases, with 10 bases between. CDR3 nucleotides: TGTGCCAGCAGTTTCGATGGCCCTACCGGGGAGCTGTTTTTT. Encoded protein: CASSFDGPTGELFF.

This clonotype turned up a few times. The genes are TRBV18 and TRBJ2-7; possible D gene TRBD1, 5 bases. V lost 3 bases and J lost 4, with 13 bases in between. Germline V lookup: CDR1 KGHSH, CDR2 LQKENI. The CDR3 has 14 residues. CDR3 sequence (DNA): TGTGCCAGCTCACCCTGGGGCGGAAAGTACGAGCAGTACTTC. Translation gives CASSPWGGKYEQYF.

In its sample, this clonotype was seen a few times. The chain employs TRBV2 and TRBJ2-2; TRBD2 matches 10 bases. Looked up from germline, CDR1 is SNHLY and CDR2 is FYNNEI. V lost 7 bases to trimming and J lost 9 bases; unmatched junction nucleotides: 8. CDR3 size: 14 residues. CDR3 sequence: CASKPGLANRELFF. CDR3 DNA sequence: TGTGCCAGCAAACCGGGACTAGCGAACAGGGAGCTGTTTTTT. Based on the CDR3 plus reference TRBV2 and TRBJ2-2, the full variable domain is EPEVTQTPSHQVTQMGQEVILRCVPISNHLYFYWYRQILGQKVEFLVSFYNNEISEKSEIFDDQFSVERPDGSNFTLKIRSTKLEDSAMYFCASKPGLANRELFFGEGSRLTVL.

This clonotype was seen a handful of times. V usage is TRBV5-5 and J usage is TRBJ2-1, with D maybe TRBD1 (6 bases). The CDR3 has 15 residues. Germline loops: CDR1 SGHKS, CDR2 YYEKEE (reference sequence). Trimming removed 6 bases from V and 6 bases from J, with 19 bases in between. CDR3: CASTPPRQAINEQFF. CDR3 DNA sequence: TGTGCCAGCACCCCCCCGAGACAGGCTATCAATGAGCAGTTCTTC. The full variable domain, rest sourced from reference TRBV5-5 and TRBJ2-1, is DAGVTQSPTHLIKTRGQQVTLRCSPISGHKSVSWYQQVLGQGPQFIFQYYEKEERGRGNFPDRFSARQFPNYSSELNVNALLLGDSALYLCASTPPRQAINEQFFGPGTRLTVL.

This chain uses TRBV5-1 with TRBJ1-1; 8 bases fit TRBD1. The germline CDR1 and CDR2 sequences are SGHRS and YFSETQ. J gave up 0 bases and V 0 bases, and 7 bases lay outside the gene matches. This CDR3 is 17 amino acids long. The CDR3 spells CASSLGTGKSMNTEAFF. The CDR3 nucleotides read TGCGCCAGCAGCTTGGGGACAGGGAAGAGCATGAACACTGAAGCTTTCTTT.

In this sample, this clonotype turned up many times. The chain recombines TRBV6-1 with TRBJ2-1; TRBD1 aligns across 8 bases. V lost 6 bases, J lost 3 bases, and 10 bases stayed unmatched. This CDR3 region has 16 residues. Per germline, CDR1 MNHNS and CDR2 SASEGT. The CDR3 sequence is CASRKPGQGIYNEQFF. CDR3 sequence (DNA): TGTGCCAGCAGAAAACCTGGACAGGGTATCTACAATGAGCAGTTCTTC.

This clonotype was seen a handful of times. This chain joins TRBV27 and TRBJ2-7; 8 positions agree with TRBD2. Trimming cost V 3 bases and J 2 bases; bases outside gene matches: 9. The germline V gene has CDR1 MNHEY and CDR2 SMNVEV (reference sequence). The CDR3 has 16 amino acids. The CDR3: CASSFSSGSVTYEQYF. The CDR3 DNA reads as TGTGCCAGCAGTTTCAGCAGCGGGAGTGTAACCTACGAGCAGTACTTC.

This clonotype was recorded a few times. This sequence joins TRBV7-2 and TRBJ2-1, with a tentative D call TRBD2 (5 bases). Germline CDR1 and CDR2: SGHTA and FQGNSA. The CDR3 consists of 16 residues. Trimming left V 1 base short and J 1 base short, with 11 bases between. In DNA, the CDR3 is TGTGCCAGCAGCTTAGACGGCGGAGGATCCTACAATGAGCAGTTCTTC. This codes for CASSLDGGGSYNEQFF.